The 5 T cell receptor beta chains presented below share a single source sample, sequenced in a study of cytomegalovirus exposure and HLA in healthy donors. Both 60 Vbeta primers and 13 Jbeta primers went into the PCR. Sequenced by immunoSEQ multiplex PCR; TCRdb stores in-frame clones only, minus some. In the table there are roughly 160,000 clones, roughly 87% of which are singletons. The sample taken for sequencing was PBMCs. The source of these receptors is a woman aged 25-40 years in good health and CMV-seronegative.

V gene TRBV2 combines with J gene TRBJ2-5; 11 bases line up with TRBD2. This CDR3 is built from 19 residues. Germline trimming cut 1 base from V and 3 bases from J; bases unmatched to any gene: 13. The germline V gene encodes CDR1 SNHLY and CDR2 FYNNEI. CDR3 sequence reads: CASSEGLLAGGSMEETQYF. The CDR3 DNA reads TGTGCCAGCAGTGAAGGTTTGTTAGCGGGGGGGTCAATGGAAGAGACCCAGTACTTC. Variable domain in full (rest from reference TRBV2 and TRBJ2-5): EPEVTQTPSHQVTQMGQEVILRCVPISNHLYFYWYRQILGQKVEFLVSFYNNEISEKSEIFDDQFSVERPDGSNFTLKIRSTKLEDSAMYFCASSEGLLAGGSMEETQYFGPGTRLLVL.

The CDR3 loop is CASSIARGYSYNSPLHF. CDR3 sequence (DNA): TGTGCCAGTAGTATAGCTAGGGGCTACTCCTATAATTCACCCCTCCACTTT. This chain joins TRBV19 and TRBJ1-6, with TRBD1 as a possible D gene (5 bases). Germline CDR1 and CDR2: LNHDA and SQIVND (reference sequence). The ends were cut back, 1 base at V and 0 bases at J, with 10 bases in the middle. This CDR3 has 17 residues.

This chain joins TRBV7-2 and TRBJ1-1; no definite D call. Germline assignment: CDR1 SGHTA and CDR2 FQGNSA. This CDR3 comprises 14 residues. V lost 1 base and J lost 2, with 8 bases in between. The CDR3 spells CASSLGSFNTEAFF. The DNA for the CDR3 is TGTGCCAGCAGCTTAGGTTCTTTCAACACTGAAGCTTTCTTT.

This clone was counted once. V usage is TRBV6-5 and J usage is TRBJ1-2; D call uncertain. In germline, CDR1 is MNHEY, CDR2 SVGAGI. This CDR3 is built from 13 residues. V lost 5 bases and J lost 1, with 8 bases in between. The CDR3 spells CASSPDLNYGYTF. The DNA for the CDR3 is TGTGCCAGCAGTCCAGATCTTAACTATGGCTACACCTTC.

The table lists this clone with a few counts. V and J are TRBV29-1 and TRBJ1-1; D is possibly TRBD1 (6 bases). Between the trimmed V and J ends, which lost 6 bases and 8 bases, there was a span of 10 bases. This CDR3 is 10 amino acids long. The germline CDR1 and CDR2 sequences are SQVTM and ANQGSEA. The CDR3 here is CSVGAEEAFF. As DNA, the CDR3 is TGCAGCGTGGGGGCAGAAGAAGCTTTCTTT.